One sample yielded the 10 T cell receptor beta chains listed below, sequenced in a study of Graves' ophthalmopathy and Graves' hyperthyroidism. TCR beta CDR3 amplification used RNA transcripts. The first-round RT-PCR employed HTBI primers together with the Qiagen OneStep RT-PCR kit. A multiplex PCR was then performed as the second round. TCRdb used MiXCR to reprocess the multiplex PCR reads, holding one entry per CDR3 protein. The table has hundreds of thousands of distinct CDR3 sequences, around a fifth seen once; the top ten hold roughly 6.9%. The sequenced material came from peripheral blood. These receptor sequences come from a woman aged 18-29 years with stable Graves' hyperthyroidism. Some clones in this sample may be carry-over from other donors' samples.

This clonotype was observed a handful of times. A much bigger clone sits one base away, suggesting this may be a read error. This sequence joins TRBV11-1 and TRBJ1-1, with TRBD1 matching over 11 bases. Germline CDR1 and CDR2: SGHAT and FQDESV (reference sequence). This CDR3 spans 14 amino acids. CDR3: CASSVGTGGTEACF. CDR3 in DNA: TGTGCCAGCAGCGTCGGGACAGGGGGAACTGAAGCTTGCTTT. Supplemented by reference TRBV11-1 and TRBJ1-1, the full variable domain reads EAEVAQSPRYKITEKSQAVAFWCDPISGHATLYWYRQILGQGPELLVQFQDESVVDDSQLPKDRFSAERLKGVDSTLKIQPAELGDSAMYLCASSVGTGGTEACFGQGTRLTVV.

This clonotype was seen many times. The chain combines TRBV19 with TRBJ2-7; the D gene is possibly TRBD1 (6 bases). Germline V gene lookup returns CDR1 LNHDA and CDR2 SQIVND (reference sequence). Trimming shortened V by 4 bases and J by 4 bases, and 11 bases separated the two germline ends. The CDR3 runs 13 residues. The CDR3 loop is CASSTQDSYEQYF. In DNA, the CDR3 is TGTGCCAGTAGTACTCAGGACAGTTACGAGCAGTACTTC.

This clonotype appeared a few times. This sequence joins TRBV6-1 and TRBJ1-2; 7 bases map to TRBD1. J lost 3 bases, V lost 6 bases, and 4 bases had no gene match. The CDR3 extends over 13 amino acids. Germline assignment: CDR1 MNHNS and CDR2 SASEGT. The CDR3 nucleotides read TGTGCCAGCAGAGGGGACAGACACTATGGCTACACCTTC. Translating gives CASRGDRHYGYTF.

This clonotype showed up just a few times. The chain combines TRBV12-3 or TRBV12-4 with TRBJ2-7, with D maybe TRBD1 (5 bases). This CDR3 is built from 14 residues. Trimming cost V 10 bases and J 1 base, with 17 bases left between them. Here the CDR3 reads CATAKTATSYEQYF. For the CDR3, the DNA is TGTGCCACCGCCAAGACAGCCACTTCCTACGAGCAGTACTTC.

This clonotype was seen a few times. This sequence joins TRBV19 and TRBJ1-1; D might be TRBD1 (5 bases). The CDR3 is made up of 12 amino acids. V was trimmed by 5 bases and J by 5 bases, leaving 9 bases between them. Germline V gives CDR1 LNHDA, CDR2 SQIVND (reference sequence). The CDR3 protein is CASSYRTTEAFF. CDR3 DNA sequence: TGTGCCAGTAGTTACAGGACTACTGAAGCTTTCTTT.

This clonotype was seen at least ten times. V gene TRBV6-5 combines with J gene TRBJ2-7; 7 bases are a match to TRBD1. Per the germline V gene, CDR1 is MNHEY and CDR2 is SVGAGI. The CDR3 loop spans 14 amino acids. The ends lost 4 bases at V and 3 bases at J; junction bases unmatched: 6. CDR3 residues: CASSSPGQHYEQYF. Written as DNA, the CDR3 is TGTGCCAGCAGTTCCCCGGGACAGCACTACGAGCAGTACTTC.

This clonotype was observed at least ten times. The J gene is TRBJ2-7, the V gene TRBV24-1; 7 bases align to TRBD2. Germline CDR1 and CDR2: KGHDR and SFDVKD. With 9 bases clipped from V and 3 bases from J, the junction kept 10 bases outside the gene matches. The CDR3 consists of 14 residues. The CDR3 nucleotides are TGTGCCACCGAGGCGGGGGACCGATACTACGAGCAGTACTTC. Translation gives CATEAGDRYYEQYF.

The chain uses TRBV4-2 and TRBJ1-1; no clear D. Germline CDR1 and CDR2: LGHNA and YNFKEQ. Trimming left V 4 bases short and J 2 bases short, with 20 bases between. The length of the CDR3 is 17 residues. This CDR3 is CASSPAIGGLGNTEAFF. For the CDR3, the DNA is TGTGCCAGCAGCCCGGCGATAGGAGGGTTGGGTAACACTGAAGCTTTCTTT.

This clonotype was detected many times. Germline is not matched at one junction end, which may reflect a read error. The chain uses TRBV2 and TRBJ1-2; no clear D. This CDR3 is built from 12 residues. Germline CDR1 and CDR2: SNHLY and FYNNEI. Written as DNA, the CDR3 is TGTGCCAGCAGTGACGATGCCAGCCTGATCGTCTTC. Amino acid sequence: CASSDDASLIVF.

The chain uses TRBV28 and TRBJ1-2; D is unresolved. V was cut by 5 bases and J by 4 bases, with 14 bases left in between. The CDR3 sequence is 14 residues long. Germline lookup yields CDR1 MDHEN and CDR2 SYDVKM. The CDR3 nucleotides read TGTGCCAGCAGTCCTCTCGGGGTCCGCTATGGCTACACCTTC. Translated: CASSPLGVRYGYTF.